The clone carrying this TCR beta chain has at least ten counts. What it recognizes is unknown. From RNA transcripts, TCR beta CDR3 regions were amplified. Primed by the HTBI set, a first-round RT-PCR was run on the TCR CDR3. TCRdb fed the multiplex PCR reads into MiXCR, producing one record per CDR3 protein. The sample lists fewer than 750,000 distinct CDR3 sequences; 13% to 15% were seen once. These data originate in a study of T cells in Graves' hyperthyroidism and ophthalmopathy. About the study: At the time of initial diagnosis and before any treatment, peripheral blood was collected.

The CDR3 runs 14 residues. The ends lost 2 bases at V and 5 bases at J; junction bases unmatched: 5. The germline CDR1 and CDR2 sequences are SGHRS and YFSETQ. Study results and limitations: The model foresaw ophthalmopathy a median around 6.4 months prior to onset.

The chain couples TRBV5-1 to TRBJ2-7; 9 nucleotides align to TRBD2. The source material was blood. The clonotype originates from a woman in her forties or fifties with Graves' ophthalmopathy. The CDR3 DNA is TGCGCCAGCAGCTTCTTAGCGGGAGATAACGAGCAGTACTTC. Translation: CASSFLAGDNEQYF. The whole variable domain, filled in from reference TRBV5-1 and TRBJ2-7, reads KAGVTQTPRYLIKTRGQQVTLSCSPISGHRSVSWYQQTPGQGLQFLFEYFSETQRNKGNFPGRFSGRQFSNSRSEMNVSTLELGDSALYLCASSFLAGDNEQYFGPGTRLTVT.